This is a list of T cell receptor beta chains from one sample in a study of PD-L1 blockade in urothelial cancer. Method: immunoSEQ multiplex PCR; TCRdb's copy keeps in-frame clones and lacks some. The data contain about 130,000 clones, roughly 86% of them singletons. The specimen comprised PBMCs, sampled around atezolizumab (anti-PD-L1) treatment. The source is a man in his fifties or sixties with urothelial cancer. Both conserved end residues are part of each CDR3. The order of the fields is V gene, J gene, D gene, clone size, CDR3 protein, CDR3 DNA. A D gene is named only where the DNA matches it firmly. Size tells how often a clone was seen (once, few, many) or the class of an expanded clone, and some rows leave it out.

V: TRBV6-5
J: TRBJ2-7
D: -
size: -
CDR3: CASWGRTASYEQYF
DNA: TGTGCCAGTTGGGGCCGGACAGCCTCCTACGAGCAGTACTTC

V: TRBV10-1
J: TRBJ1-3
D: -
size: -
CDR3: CASRLTLLTGTSGNTIYF
DNA: TGCGCCAGCAGGCTGACTCTATTGACAGGTACCTCTGGAAACACCATATATTTT

V: TRBV5-4
J: TRBJ1-2
D: TRBD1
size: -
CDR3: CASSQDRVIYGYTF
DNA: TGTGCCAGCAGCCAAGACAGGGTTATTTATGGCTACACCTTC

V: TRBV9
J: TRBJ1-5
D: -
size: -
CDR3: CASSRTGTNNQPQHF
DNA: TGTGCCAGCAGCCGAACAGGGACTAACAATCAGCCCCAGCATTTT

V: TRBV6-1
J: TRBJ1-6
D: -
size: once
CDR3: CASSVESHNSPLHF
DNA: TGTGCCAGCAGTGTTGAGAGTCATAATTCACCCCTCCACTTT

V: TRBV5-6
J: TRBJ2-1
D: TRBD2
size: -
CDR3: CASSSYGLREQYNEQFF
DNA: TGTGCCAGCAGCTCGTATGGGCTGCGGGAGCAATACAATGAGCAGTTCTTC

V: TRBV9
J: TRBJ2-3
D: -
size: -
CDR3: CASSRAPGVADTQYF
DNA: TGTGCCAGCAGCCGCGCCCCGGGAGTTGCAGATACGCAGTATTTT

V: TRBV28
J: TRBJ2-1
D: TRBD2
size: -
CDR3: CASSPGRGTRFLF
DNA: TGTGCCAGCAGCCCGGGCAGAGGGACTAGGTTCCTCTTC

V: TRBV7-3
J: TRBJ2-1
D: TRBD2
size: -
CDR3: CASSLTTAGGNEQFF
DNA: TGTGCCAGCAGCTTAACCACAGCGGGAGGGAATGAGCAGTTCTTC

V: TRBV4-2
J: TRBJ2-5
D: TRBD1
size: -
CDR3: CASSQVWDRGETQYF
DNA: TGTGCCAGCAGCCAAGTTTGGGACAGGGGGGAGACCCAGTACTTC

V: TRBV7-9
J: TRBJ2-3
D: TRBD2
size: -
CDR3: CASSPIRTLAGVVDTQYF
DNA: TGTGCCAGCAGCCCCATCCGGACACTAGCGGGGGTGGTAGATACGCAGTATTTT

V: TRBV5-1
J: TRBJ1-1
D: TRBD1
size: few
CDR3: CASSSGTGGTEAFF
DNA: TGCGCCAGCAGCTCCGGGACAGGGGGCACTGAAGCTTTCTTT

V: TRBV9
J: TRBJ2-2
D: -
size: -
CDR3: CASSVNPETGELFF
DNA: TGTGCCAGCAGCGTAAATCCGGAGACCGGGGAGCTGTTTTTT

V: TRBV28
J: TRBJ1-3
D: -
size: -
CDR3: CASITPGGNTIYF
DNA: TGTGCCAGCATTACCCCGGGTGGAAACACCATATATTTT

V: TRBV2
J: TRBJ2-1
D: -
size: once
CDR3: CASNRHLSSYNEQFF
DNA: TGTGCCAGCAACCGACACCTGAGCTCCTACAATGAGCAGTTCTTC

V: TRBV19
J: TRBJ1-6
D: -
size: -
CDR3: CASSIQDYSYNSPLHF
DNA: TGTGCCAGTAGTATTCAGGACTACTCCTATAATTCACCCCTCCACTTT

V: TRBV18
J: TRBJ2-5
D: TRBD1
size: -
CDR3: CASSLDRVQETQYF
DNA: TGTGCCAGCTCACTGGACAGGGTTCAAGAGACCCAGTACTTC

V: TRBV6-5
J: TRBJ2-1
D: -
size: -
CDR3: CASTWLDEQFF
DNA: TGTGCCAGCACATGGCTGGATGAGCAGTTCTTC

V: TRBV5-6
J: TRBJ2-5
D: -
size: -
CDR3: CASSLLSAEDQETQYF
DNA: TGTGCCAGCAGCCTCCTATCCGCGGAGGACCAAGAGACCCAGTACTTC

V: TRBV10-3
J: TRBJ2-3
D: TRBD2
size: -
CDR3: CAISPGLAGVGVGTDTQYF
DNA: TGTGCCATCAGCCCGGGACTAGCGGGAGTGGGGGTCGGGACAGATACGCAGTATTTT

V: TRBV27
J: TRBJ1-2
D: TRBD1
size: -
CDR3: CASTQTGAAHGYTF
DNA: TGTGCCAGCACTCAGACAGGGGCTGCCCATGGCTACACCTTC

V: TRBV5-6
J: TRBJ2-5
D: -
size: -
CDR3: CASSFRTIEETQYF
DNA: TGTGCCAGCAGCTTTAGGACTATAGAGGAGACCCAGTACTTC

V: TRBV5-5
J: TRBJ1-1
D: -
size: -
CDR3: CASSLVGGTLTEAFF
DNA: TGTGCCAGCAGCTTGGTTGGGGGGACTCTCACTGAAGCTTTCTTT

V: TRBV5-1
J: TRBJ2-2
D: TRBD1
size: -
CDR3: CASSLGTGLSGELFF
DNA: TGCGCCAGCAGCCTCGGGACAGGTTTATCCGGGGAGCTGTTTTTT

V: TRBV11-2
J: TRBJ1-1
D: TRBD1
size: -
CDR3: CASSLQTGMNTEAFF
DNA: TGTGCCAGCAGCTTGCAGACAGGGATGAACACTGAAGCTTTCTTT

V: TRBV5-1
J: TRBJ1-1
D: -
size: -
CDR3: CASSPGLVVVSGNTEAFF
DNA: TGCGCCAGCAGCCCGGGTCTGGTGGTGGTCTCGGGGAACACTGAAGCTTTCTTT

V: TRBV18
J: TRBJ2-7
D: TRBD1
size: -
CDR3: CASSPVSGGNYEQYF
DNA: TGTGCCAGCTCACCAGTCTCAGGGGGAAACTACGAGCAGTACTTC

V: TRBV7-9
J: TRBJ2-7
D: -
size: -
CDR3: CASSFTGEQYF
DNA: TGTGCCAGCAGCTTTACGGGCGAGCAGTACTTC

V: TRBV6-5
J: TRBJ2-5
D: TRBD2
size: -
CDR3: CASSQGLAVRTQYF
DNA: TGTGCCAGCAGTCAGGGACTAGCGGTCAGGACCCAGTACTTC

V: TRBV18
J: TRBJ2-7
D: -
size: many
CDR3: CASSAGQPNLDYEQYF
DNA: TGTGCCAGCTCAGCCGGACAACCGAATTTGGACTACGAGCAGTACTTC

V: TRBV6-5
J: TRBJ1-5
D: TRBD1
size: -
CDR3: CASSWGQGNQPQHF
DNA: TGTGCCAGCAGTTGGGGACAGGGCAATCAGCCCCAGCATTTT

V: TRBV5-1
J: TRBJ2-3
D: -
size: -
CDR3: CASSPQFDYLTDTQYF
DNA: TGCGCCAGCAGCCCGCAATTCGACTACCTCACAGATACGCAGTATTTT

V: TRBV13
J: TRBJ1-3
D: TRBD1
size: -
CDR3: CASRRTGASGNTIYF
DNA: TGTGCCAGCAGACGAACAGGGGCCTCTGGAAACACCATATATTTT

V: TRBV6-6
J: TRBJ1-1
D: -
size: -
CDR3: CASRTTVGNTEAFF
DNA: TGTGCCAGCAGGACCACAGTCGGGAACACTGAAGCTTTCTTT

V: TRBV5-1
J: TRBJ1-1
D: -
size: -
CDR3: CASSLARATVAEAFF
DNA: TGCGCCAGCAGCTTGGCCCGTGCTACAGTGGCTGAAGCTTTCTTT

V: TRBV6-5
J: TRBJ2-3
D: -
size: -
CDR3: CASSYGTLSLDTQYF
DNA: TGTGCCAGCAGTTATGGGACTTTGAGCTTAGATACGCAGTATTTT

V: TRBV10-1
J: TRBJ2-1
D: TRBD2
size: -
CDR3: CASSEAGSSYNEQFF
DNA: TGCGCCAGCAGTGAAGCGGGAAGCTCCTACAATGAGCAGTTCTTC

V: TRBV5-1
J: TRBJ1-4
D: -
size: -
CDR3: CASSLSQGRATNEKLFF
DNA: TGCGCCAGCAGCTTGTCCCAGGGGCGAGCAACTAATGAAAAACTGTTTTTT

V: TRBV5-1
J: TRBJ2-1
D: TRBD2
size: -
CDR3: CASSAGASGSNEQFF
DNA: TGCGCCAGCAGCGCCGGGGCTAGCGGGAGTAATGAGCAGTTCTTC

V: TRBV28
J: TRBJ2-7
D: TRBD2
size: once
CDR3: CASSPPHSGTSQYF
DNA: TGTGCCAGCAGTCCCCCACACAGTGGGACTAGTCAGTACTTC

V: TRBV10-3
J: TRBJ2-7
D: TRBD1
size: -
CDR3: CAISDPGTVAYEQYF
DNA: TGTGCCATCAGTGATCCGGGGACAGTCGCCTACGAGCAGTACTTC

V: TRBV27
J: TRBJ2-5
D: -
size: -
CDR3: CASSFGQSYQETQYF
DNA: TGTGCCAGCAGTTTTGGGCAGTCGTACCAAGAGACCCAGTACTTC

V: TRBV2
J: TRBJ1-4
D: TRBD1
size: -
CDR3: CASNLPGQSNEKLFF
DNA: TGTGCCAGCAACCTCCCGGGACAGAGTAATGAAAAACTGTTTTTT

V: TRBV4-1
J: TRBJ2-2
D: TRBD2
size: -
CDR3: CASSPSGSSVGTGELFF
DNA: TGCGCCAGCAGCCCTAGCGGGAGTTCGGTAGGAACCGGGGAGCTGTTTTTT

V: TRBV7-3
J: TRBJ2-1
D: TRBD1
size: -
CDR3: CASSFPGQAKFF
DNA: TGTGCCAGCAGCTTCCCGGGACAGGCTAAGTTCTTC